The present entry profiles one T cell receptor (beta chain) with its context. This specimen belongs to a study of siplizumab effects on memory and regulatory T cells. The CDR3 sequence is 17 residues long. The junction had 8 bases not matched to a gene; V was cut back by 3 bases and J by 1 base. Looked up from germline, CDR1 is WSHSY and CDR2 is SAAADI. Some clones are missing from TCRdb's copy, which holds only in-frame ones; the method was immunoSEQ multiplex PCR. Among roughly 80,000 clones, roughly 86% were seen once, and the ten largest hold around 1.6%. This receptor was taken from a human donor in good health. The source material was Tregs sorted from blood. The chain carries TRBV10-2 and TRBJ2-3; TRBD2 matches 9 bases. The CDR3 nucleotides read TGCGCCAGCAGTGATCGGGTGGCGGGGGGGGGCACAGATACGCAGTATTTT. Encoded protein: CASSDRVAGGGTDTQYF.